This T cell receptor (beta chain) was identified in a study of vaccination and CD4 T cells after COVID-19. Regarding treatment: roughly 10-day PBMC culture with coronavirus spike peptide pools or control peptides (ViraFEST assay). The CDR3 covers 14 residues. Germline CDR1 is MGHDK and CDR2 is SYGVNS. V was clipped by 2 bases and J by 7 bases, with 12 bases between them. This clonotype was detected only a few times. No antigen is known for it. Sequencing of the DNA from cultured CD4+ T cells was carried out with the Oncomine TCR Beta short-read assay. Each CDR3 protein is one row after TCRdb ran MiXCR on the PCR reads. Here the sample spans around 7,100 distinct CDR3 sequences, around 73% being singletons.

The sequenced sample consisted of CD4+ T cells from blood, cultured in vitro. The receptor comes from a human donor who had recovered from COVID-19. The rearrangement uses TRBV25-1 and TRBJ1-5; a weak D match, TRBD1 (6 bases). CDR3 bases: TGTGCCAGCAGTGAAGATCTGGGGGCGCAGCCCCAGCATTTT. Its translation: CASSEDLGAQPQHF.